This TCR beta chain appears in the sequencing data of a study of blood T cell repertoires in COVID-19. As for the study in general: Acute-phase and convalescent COVID-19 samples originated in the United States, Italy and Spain. T cells, B-cell-depleted T cells, or PBMCs supplied cDNA or gDNA.

This clone showed up just a few times. The V gene's germline CDR1 is MGHRA and CDR2 YSYEKL. The CDR3 spans 16 residues. The V gene end was trimmed by 0 bases and the J gene end by 3 bases; junction bases not matched to a gene: 3. The authors' processing: Counts of nucleated cells, estimated from reference gene primer amplification, were obtained. The repertoire was sequenced with immunoSEQ multiplex PCR; TCRdb's copy has only in-frame clones and lacks some. V and J calls plus clone size are reproduced from that table; the DNA served to infer D and trimming. The repertoire holds roughly 140,000 clones, with about 90% as singletons.

This clonotype was sampled from a woman aged 60-70 years with active or convalescent COVID-19. The source material was peripheral blood. The chain uses TRBV4-1 and TRBJ2-3, with 10 bases identical to TRBD1. In DNA form, the CDR3 reads TGCGCCAGCAGCCAAGATGGGACAGGGGTAACAGATACGCAGTATTTT. Encoded protein: CASSQDGTGVTDTQYF.